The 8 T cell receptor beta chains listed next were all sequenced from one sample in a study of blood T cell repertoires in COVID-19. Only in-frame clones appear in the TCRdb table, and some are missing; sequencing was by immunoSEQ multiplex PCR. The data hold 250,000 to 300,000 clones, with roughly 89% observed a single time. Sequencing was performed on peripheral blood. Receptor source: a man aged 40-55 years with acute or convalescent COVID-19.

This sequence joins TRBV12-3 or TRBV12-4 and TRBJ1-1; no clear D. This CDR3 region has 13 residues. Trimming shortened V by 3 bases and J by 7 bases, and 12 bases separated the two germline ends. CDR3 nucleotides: TGTGCCAGCAGTTTCAGGAAGCCAATTGAAGCTTTCTTT. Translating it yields CASSFRKPIEAFF.

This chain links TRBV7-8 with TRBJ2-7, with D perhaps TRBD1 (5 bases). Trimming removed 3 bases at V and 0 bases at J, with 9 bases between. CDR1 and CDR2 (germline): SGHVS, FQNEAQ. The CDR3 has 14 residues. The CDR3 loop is CASSFRQSSYEQYF. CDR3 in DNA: TGTGCCAGCAGCTTTCGACAGAGCTCCTACGAGCAGTACTTC.

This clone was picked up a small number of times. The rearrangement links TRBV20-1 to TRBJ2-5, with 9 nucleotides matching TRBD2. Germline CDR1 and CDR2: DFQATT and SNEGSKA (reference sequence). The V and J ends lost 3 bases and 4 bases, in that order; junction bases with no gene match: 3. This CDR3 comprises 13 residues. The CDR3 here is CSASSGGGETQYF. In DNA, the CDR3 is TGCAGTGCTAGTAGCGGGGGAGGAGAGACCCAGTACTTC.

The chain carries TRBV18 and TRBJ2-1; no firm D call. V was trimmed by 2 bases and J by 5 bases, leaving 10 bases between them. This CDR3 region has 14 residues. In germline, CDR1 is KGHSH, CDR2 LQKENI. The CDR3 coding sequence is TGTGCCAGCTCACCAGTCAGTCAAGACAATGAGCAGTTCTTC. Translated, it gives CASSPVSQDNEQFF. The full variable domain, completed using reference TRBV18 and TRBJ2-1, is NAGVMQNPRHLVRRRGQEARLRCSPMKGHSHVYWYRQLPEEGLKFMVYLQKENIIDESGMPKERFSAEFPKEGPSILRIQQVVRGDSAAYFCASSPVSQDNEQFFGPGTRLTVL.

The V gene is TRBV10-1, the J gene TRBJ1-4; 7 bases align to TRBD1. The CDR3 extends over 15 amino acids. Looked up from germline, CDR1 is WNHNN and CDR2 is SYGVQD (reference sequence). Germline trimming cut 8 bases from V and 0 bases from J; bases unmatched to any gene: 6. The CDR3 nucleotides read TGCGCCAGCCTCGACAGGGCGGCAACTAATGAAAAACTGTTTTTT. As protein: CASLDRAATNEKLFF.

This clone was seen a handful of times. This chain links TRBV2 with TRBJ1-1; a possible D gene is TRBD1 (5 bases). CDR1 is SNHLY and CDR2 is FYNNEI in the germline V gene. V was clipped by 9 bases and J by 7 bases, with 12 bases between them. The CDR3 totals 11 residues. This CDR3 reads CARRTGGEAFF. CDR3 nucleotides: TGTGCCAGGAGGACGGGGGGTGAAGCTTTCTTT.

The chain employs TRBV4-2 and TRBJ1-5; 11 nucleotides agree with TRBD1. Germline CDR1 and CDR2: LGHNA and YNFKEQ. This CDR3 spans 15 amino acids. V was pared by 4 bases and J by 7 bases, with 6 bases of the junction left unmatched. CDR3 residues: CASSPGQGATQPQHF. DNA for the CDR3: TGTGCCAGCAGCCCAGGACAGGGGGCTACCCAGCCCCAGCATTTT.

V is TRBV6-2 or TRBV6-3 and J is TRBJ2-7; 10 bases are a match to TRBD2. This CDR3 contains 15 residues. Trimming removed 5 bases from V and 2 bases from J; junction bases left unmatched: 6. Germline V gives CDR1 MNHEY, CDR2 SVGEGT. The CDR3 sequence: CASSDSGGLTYEQYF. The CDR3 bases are TGTGCCAGCAGTGATAGCGGGGGGTTAACCTACGAGCAGTACTTC.